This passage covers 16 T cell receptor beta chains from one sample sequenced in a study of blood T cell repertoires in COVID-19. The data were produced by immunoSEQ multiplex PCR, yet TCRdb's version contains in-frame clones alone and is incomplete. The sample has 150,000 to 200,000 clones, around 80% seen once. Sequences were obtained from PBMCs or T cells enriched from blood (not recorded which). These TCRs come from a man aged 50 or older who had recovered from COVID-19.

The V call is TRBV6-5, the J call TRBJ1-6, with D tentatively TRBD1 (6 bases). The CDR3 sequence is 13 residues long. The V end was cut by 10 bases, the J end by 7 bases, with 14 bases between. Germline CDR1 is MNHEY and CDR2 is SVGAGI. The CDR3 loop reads CAINRVQNSPLHF. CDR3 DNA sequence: TGTGCCATCAACAGGGTGCAGAATTCACCCCTCCACTTT.

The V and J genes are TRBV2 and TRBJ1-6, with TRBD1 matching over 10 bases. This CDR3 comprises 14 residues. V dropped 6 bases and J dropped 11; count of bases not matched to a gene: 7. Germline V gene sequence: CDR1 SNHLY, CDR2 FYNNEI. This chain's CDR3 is CASRTGTGETPLHF. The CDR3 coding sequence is TGTGCCAGCAGGACCGGGACAGGGGAAACACCCCTCCACTTT.

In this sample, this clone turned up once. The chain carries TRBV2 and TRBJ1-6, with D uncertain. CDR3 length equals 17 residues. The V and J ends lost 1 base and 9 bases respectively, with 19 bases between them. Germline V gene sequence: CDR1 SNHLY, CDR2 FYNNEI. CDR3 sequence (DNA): TGTGCCAGCAGTGAAGGGGGATGGCGGGCATTGTCTTCACCCCTCCACTTT. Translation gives CASSEGGWRALSSPLHF.

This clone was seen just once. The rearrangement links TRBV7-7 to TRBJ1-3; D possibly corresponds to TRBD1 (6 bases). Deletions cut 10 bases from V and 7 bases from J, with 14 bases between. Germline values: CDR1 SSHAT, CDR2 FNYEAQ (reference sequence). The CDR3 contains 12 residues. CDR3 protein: CAIEDSRNTIYF. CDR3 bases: TGTGCCATCGAGGACAGTAGGAACACCATATATTTT.

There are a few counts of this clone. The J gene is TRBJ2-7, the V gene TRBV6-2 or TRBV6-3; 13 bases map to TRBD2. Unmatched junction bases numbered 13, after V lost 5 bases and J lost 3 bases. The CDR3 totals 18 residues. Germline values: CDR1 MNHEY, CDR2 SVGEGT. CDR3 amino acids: CASSKWTSGRFSVYEQYF. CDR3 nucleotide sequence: TGTGCCAGCAGTAAATGGACTAGCGGGAGATTTTCCGTCTACGAGCAGTACTTC.

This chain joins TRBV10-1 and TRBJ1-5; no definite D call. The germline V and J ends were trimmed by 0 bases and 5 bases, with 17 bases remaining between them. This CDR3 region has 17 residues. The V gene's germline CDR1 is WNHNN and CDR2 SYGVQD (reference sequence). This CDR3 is CASSESNTAIRYQPQHF. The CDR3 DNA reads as TGCGCCAGCAGTGAGTCGAATACAGCCATCCGTTATCAGCCCCAGCATTTT.

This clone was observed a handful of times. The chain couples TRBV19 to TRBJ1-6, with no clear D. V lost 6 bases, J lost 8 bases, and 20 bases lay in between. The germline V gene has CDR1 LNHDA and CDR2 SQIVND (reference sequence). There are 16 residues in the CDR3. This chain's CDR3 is CASSSQRLGKHSPLHF. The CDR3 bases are TGTGCCAGTAGCTCTCAGCGCCTCGGGAAACATTCACCCCTCCACTTT.

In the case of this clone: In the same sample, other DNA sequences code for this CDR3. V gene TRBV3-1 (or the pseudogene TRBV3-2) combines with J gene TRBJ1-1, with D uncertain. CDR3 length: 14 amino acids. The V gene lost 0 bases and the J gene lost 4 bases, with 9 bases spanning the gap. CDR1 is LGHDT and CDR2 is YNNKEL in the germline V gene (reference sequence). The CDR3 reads CASSQDRDGTEAFF. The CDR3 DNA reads TGTGCCAGCAGCCAAGATCGGGATGGCACTGAAGCTTTCTTT.

The CDR3 region has the DNA TGTGCCAGTAGTGAAGAGTTCCTCTACACCTTC. It translates to CASSEEFLYTF. The rearrangement joins TRBV19 to TRBJ1-2; D is ambiguous. Trimming took off 5 bases at V and 10 bases at J, with 11 bases between the two ends. This CDR3 is built from 11 residues. CDR1 and CDR2 (germline): LNHDA, SQIVND (reference sequence).

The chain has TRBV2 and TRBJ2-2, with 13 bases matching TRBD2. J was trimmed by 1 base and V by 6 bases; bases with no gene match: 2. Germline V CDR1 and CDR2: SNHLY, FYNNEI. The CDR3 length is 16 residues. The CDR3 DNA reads TGTGCCAGCAGCCGGACTAGCGGGGGGAACACCGGGGAGCTGTTTTTT. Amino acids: CASSRTSGGNTGELFF.

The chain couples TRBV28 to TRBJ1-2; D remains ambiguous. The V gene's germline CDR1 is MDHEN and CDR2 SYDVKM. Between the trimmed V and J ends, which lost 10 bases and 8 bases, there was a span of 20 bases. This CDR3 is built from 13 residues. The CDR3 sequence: CATSERGMRGYTF. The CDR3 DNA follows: TGTGCCACCTCAGAACGGGGTATGCGAGGCTACACCTTC.

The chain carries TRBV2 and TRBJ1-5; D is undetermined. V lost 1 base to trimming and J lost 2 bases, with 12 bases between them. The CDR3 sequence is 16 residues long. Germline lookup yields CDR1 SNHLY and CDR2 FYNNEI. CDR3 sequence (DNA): TGTGCCAGCAGTGAAGACGAGGGTAGAGGCAATCAGCCCCAGCATTTT. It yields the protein CASSEDEGRGNQPQHF.

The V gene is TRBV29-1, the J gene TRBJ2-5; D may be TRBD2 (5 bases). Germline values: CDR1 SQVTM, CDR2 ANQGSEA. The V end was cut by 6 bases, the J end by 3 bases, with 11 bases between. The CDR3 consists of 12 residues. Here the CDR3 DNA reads TGCAGCGTGGACTCTCATGAAGAGACCCAGTACTTC. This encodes CSVDSHEETQYF.

The CDR3 here is CASSEGTSGGDEQFF. CDR3 coding DNA: TGTGCCAGCAGTGAAGGGACTAGCGGGGGCGATGAGCAGTTCTTC. This chain links TRBV6-4 with TRBJ2-1; 14 bases fit TRBD2. J lost 8 bases, V lost 3 bases, and 3 bases had no gene match. This CDR3 comprises 15 residues. Germline V CDR1 and CDR2: MRHNA, SNTAGT.

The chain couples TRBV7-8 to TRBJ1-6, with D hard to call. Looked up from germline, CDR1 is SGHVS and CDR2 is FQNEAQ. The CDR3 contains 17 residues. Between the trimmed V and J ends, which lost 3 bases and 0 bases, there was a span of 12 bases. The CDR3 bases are TGTGCCAGCAGCTTGGAGAGGTTCCTCTCCTATAATTCACCCCTCCACTTT. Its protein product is CASSLERFLSYNSPLHF.

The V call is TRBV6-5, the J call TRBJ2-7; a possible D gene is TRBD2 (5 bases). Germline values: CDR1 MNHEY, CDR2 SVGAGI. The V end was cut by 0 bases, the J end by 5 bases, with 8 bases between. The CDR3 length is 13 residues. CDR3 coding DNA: TGTGCCAGCAGTTACTCGTCCGGGAACGAGCAGTACTTC. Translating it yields CASSYSSGNEQYF.